These 8 T cell receptor beta chains share one sample of origin, sequenced in a study of T-cell reconstitution after alpha-beta-depleted transplantation in children. The authors prepared the TCRbeta library with unique molecular identifiers. In TCRdb, the PCR reads were re-called with MiXCR into one record per CDR3 protein. The sample lists approximately 980,000 distinct CDR3 sequences; 25% to 30% were seen once. Sequenced here: PBMCs, mostly from graft donor cells, sampled 360 days after TCRalphabeta/CD19-depleted stem cell transplant. The receptors were sampled from a boy under three years old who had a stem cell transplant for SCID, so the T cells may come from the graft donor.

This sequence joins TRBV18 and TRBJ2-1; TRBD1 is a possible D gene (5 bases). Trimming left V 3 bases short and J 10 bases short, with 7 bases between. This CDR3 has 11 residues. Germline-derived CDR1 and CDR2 are KGHSH and LQKENI. The DNA of the CDR3 is TGTGCCAGCTCACCTGACAGCGAGCAGTTCTTC. It encodes CASSPDSEQFF.

Only a few counts were recorded for this clonotype. The V gene is TRBV12-3 or TRBV12-4, the J gene TRBJ1-6; possibly TRBD1 for D (5 bases). V shed 3 bases and J shed 10 bases, with 16 bases lying between them. This CDR3 has 15 amino acids. In nucleotides, the CDR3 is TGTGCCAGCAGTTTCCGGATAAGGGGAGGGTCACCCCTCCACTTT. It codes for CASSFRIRGGSPLHF.

This clonotype was counted a few times. J is TRBJ2-1 and V is TRBV24-1; D is unresolved. V lost 4 bases and J lost 4, with 10 bases in between. CDR1 is KGHDR, CDR2 SFDVKD, per germline. CDR3 length: 14 residues. The CDR3 DNA reads TGTGCCACCAGTGACAACGACCCATACAATGAGCAGTTCTTC. Protein: CATSDNDPYNEQFF.

This clonotype was counted a few times. V gene TRBV9 combines with J gene TRBJ1-5, with a weak D call TRBD1 (5 bases). The CDR3 runs to 13 residues. From germline, CDR1 is SGDLS and CDR2 YYNGEE. The ends were cut back, 4 bases at V and 5 bases at J, with 10 bases in the middle. The CDR3 region has the DNA TGTGCCAGCAGCAGAGGGACCCATCAGCCCCAGCATTTT. Translating gives CASSRGTHQPQHF.

The chain is built from TRBV29-1 and TRBJ1-5, with TRBD1 as a possible D gene (6 bases). From germline, CDR1 is SQVTM and CDR2 ANQGSEA. V shed 5 bases and J shed 6 bases, with 14 bases lying between them. This CDR3 comprises 13 residues. In DNA, the CDR3 is TGCAGCGTTAGTTGGGGGGCGGGTCAGCCCCAGCATTTT. Translation gives CSVSWGAGQPQHF.

The chain has TRBV25-1 and TRBJ2-2; 7 nucleotides line up with TRBD1. Germline CDR1 and CDR2: MGHDK and SYGVNS. V shed 8 bases, J shed 4 bases, and the junction held 10 bases outside the gene matches. This CDR3 comprises 15 residues. CDR3: CASRNWTGPTGELFF. CDR3 DNA: TGTGCCAGCCGCAACTGGACAGGTCCCACCGGGGAGCTGTTTTTT.

The chain couples TRBV5-1 to TRBJ2-3, with 10 positions matching TRBD1. Germline loops: CDR1 SGHRS, CDR2 YFSETQ. V was pared by 5 bases and J by 4 bases, with 10 bases of the junction left unmatched. This CDR3 spans 16 amino acids. The CDR3 DNA follows: TGCGCCAGCAGGTATGGCGGGACAGGGGCTTCAGATACGCAGTATTTT. This encodes CASRYGGTGASDTQYF.

The sample holds a few counts of this clonotype. The rearrangement links TRBV6-5 to TRBJ1-1; TRBD1 aligns across 8 bases. There are 16 residues in the CDR3. Germline values: CDR1 MNHEY, CDR2 SVGAGI. V was pared by 5 bases and J by 6 bases, with 14 bases of the junction left unmatched. The CDR3 reads CASSLRTGKGWPEAFF. CDR3 nucleotides: TGTGCCAGCAGTCTACGGACAGGGAAAGGTTGGCCTGAAGCTTTCTTT.